This record looks at one TCR beta chain sequence and its context. Its matching antigen is unknown. The sample comes from a study of response to subunit inactivated influenza vaccine. Broader study findings: Authors suggested that a seasonal influenza vaccination recruits few new T cells each time.

V was clipped by 4 bases and J by 7 bases; unmatched bases: 12. In germline, CDR1 is SGHTA, CDR2 FQGNSA. The CDR3 has 16 residues. MiXCR, applied by TCRdb to the RT-PCR reads, yields one record per CDR3 protein. The profile shows about 300,000 distinct CDR3 sequences, 22% of them singletons. Sequences were derived from PBMCs from blood, sampled approximately 20 months after vaccination. V gene TRBV7-2 combines with J gene TRBJ2-1, with TRBD2 matching over 8 bases. This TCR came from a man between 50 and 70 years old who received an inactivated influenza vaccine. The CDR3 nucleotides read TGTGCCAGCAGCTGGGGGGTAGCGGGAACGGGGAATGAGCAGTTCTTC. Protein: CASSWGVAGTGNEQFF.